These T cell receptor beta chains were read from a single sample in a study of blood T cell repertoires in COVID-19. Here immunoSEQ multiplex PCR was the method, and the copy in TCRdb shows in-frame clones only, minus some. The sample lists 200,000 to 300,000 clones; about 85% were seen once. The specimen was peripheral blood. Source of these receptors: a woman aged 55-70 years with active or convalescent COVID-19. The CDR3 runs from the conserved cysteine through the conserved F or W. The D gene is left open where the match is weak. For some rows the clone size is stated as once, few or many, or as a class when expanded; others skip it.

v_call: TRBV6-5
d_call: .
j_call: TRBJ1-1
cdr3_length: 12
clone_size: .
cdr3_aa: CASSYGSTEAFF
cdr3_nt: TGTGCCAGCAGTTACGGGAGCACTGAAGCTTTCTTT

v_call: TRBV19
d_call: TRBD1
j_call: TRBJ1-3
cdr3_length: 15
clone_size: few
cdr3_aa: CASSIRDRTGNTIYF
cdr3_nt: TGTGCCAGTAGTATCCGGGACAGAACTGGAAACACCATATATTTT

v_call: TRBV29-1
d_call: .
j_call: TRBJ2-7
cdr3_length: 13
clone_size: .
cdr3_aa: CSVPGHNSYEQYF
cdr3_nt: TGCAGCGTTCCAGGACACAATTCCTACGAGCAGTACTTC

v_call: TRBV4-2
d_call: .
j_call: TRBJ2-3
cdr3_length: 14
clone_size: once
cdr3_aa: CASSQGQGGDTQYF
cdr3_nt: TGTGCCAGCAGCCAAGGGCAGGGTGGGGATACGCAGTATTTT

v_call: TRBV7-9
d_call: .
j_call: TRBJ1-1
cdr3_length: 14
clone_size: .
cdr3_aa: CASSLGGLPSEAFF
cdr3_nt: TGTGCCAGCAGCTTAGGAGGTTTGCCGTCTGAAGCTTTCTTT

v_call: TRBV2
d_call: TRBD1
j_call: TRBJ1-1
cdr3_length: 16
clone_size: .
cdr3_aa: CASSGDREVVNTEAFF
cdr3_nt: TGTGCCAGCAGTGGGGACAGGGAAGTTGTGAACACTGAAGCTTTCTTT

v_call: TRBV9
d_call: TRBD2
j_call: TRBJ2-1
cdr3_length: 16
clone_size: .
cdr3_aa: CASSAILAVSYNEQFF
cdr3_nt: TGTGCCAGCAGCGCCATTCTAGCGGTATCCTACAATGAGCAGTTCTTC

v_call: TRBV27
d_call: .
j_call: TRBJ2-7
cdr3_length: 13
clone_size: .
cdr3_aa: CASSFGSTYEQYF
cdr3_nt: TGTGCCAGCAGTTTTGGCAGTACCTACGAGCAGTACTTC

v_call: TRBV2
d_call: .
j_call: TRBJ2-2
cdr3_length: 12
clone_size: .
cdr3_aa: CASRLIAGELFF
cdr3_nt: TGTGCCAGCCGACTAATAGCCGGGGAGCTGTTTTTT

v_call: TRBV11-3
d_call: TRBD2
j_call: TRBJ2-7
cdr3_length: 15
clone_size: .
cdr3_aa: CASSPYGLAEYEQYF
cdr3_nt: TGTGCCAGCAGCCCATACGGACTAGCGGAATACGAGCAGTACTTC

v_call: TRBV4-2
d_call: .
j_call: TRBJ2-3
cdr3_length: 16
clone_size: few
cdr3_aa: CASSPRRGEGTDTQYF
cdr3_nt: TGTGCCAGCAGCCCGCGGAGAGGAGAAGGCACAGATACGCAGTATTTT

v_call: TRBV28
d_call: .
j_call: TRBJ2-5
cdr3_length: 15
clone_size: .
cdr3_aa: CASSLSGYYQETQYF
cdr3_nt: TGTGCCAGCAGTTTATCAGGGTACTACCAAGAGACCCAGTACTTC

v_call: TRBV5-4
d_call: TRBD1
j_call: TRBJ1-4
cdr3_length: 16
clone_size: .
cdr3_aa: CASSLAQGATNEKLFF
cdr3_nt: TGTGCCAGCAGCCTAGCCCAGGGGGCGACTAATGAAAAACTGTTTTTT

v_call: TRBV5-1
d_call: .
j_call: TRBJ2-3
cdr3_length: 14
clone_size: .
cdr3_aa: CASSWGVGADTQYF
cdr3_nt: TGCGCCAGCAGTTGGGGGGTTGGAGCAGATACGCAGTATTTT

v_call: TRBV21-1
d_call: .
j_call: TRBJ1-4
cdr3_length: 19
clone_size: .
cdr3_aa: CASSKGVEGAPSTNEKLFF
cdr3_nt: TGTGCCAGCAGCAAAGGAGTGGAAGGAGCACCGTCAACTAATGAAAAACTGTTTTTT